This entry describes one T cell receptor (beta chain). Its specificity is unknown. A much larger clone lies a single base off, so this may be a read error. V was clipped by 5 bases and J by 1 base, with 12 bases between them. Germline CDR1 reads MDHEN; CDR2 reads SYDVKM. The CDR3 is 14 residues long. The sample is drawn from a study of T cells in Graves' hyperthyroidism and ophthalmopathy. The CDR3 regions of TCR beta were amplified from RNA transcripts. The primer set for the first-round RT-PCR of the TCR CDR3 was HTBI. TCRdb itself ran the multiplex PCR reads through MiXCR, one entry per CDR3 protein. The sample consists of about 320,000 distinct CDR3 sequences, over 15% of them appearing once. Absence of ophthalmopathy progression within 18 months defined stable Graves' hyperthyroidism. Study conclusions and caveats: Ophthalmopathy got predicted by the model a median roughly 6.1 months before its onset.

This TCR was sampled from a man aged 25-45 years with Graves' hyperthyroidism. The chain uses TRBV28 and TRBJ2-7; D gene uncertain. The sequencing sample was made of blood. The CDR3: CASSASDGSYEQYF. The CDR3 DNA sequence: TGTGCCAGCAGTGCCTCGGACGGTTCCTACGAGCAGTACTTC. The full variable domain, completed using reference TRBV28 and TRBJ2-7, is DVKVTQSSRYLVKRTGEKVFLECVQDMDHENMFWYRQDPGLGLRLIYFSYDVKMKEKGDIPEGYSVSREKKERFSLILESASTNQTSMYLCASSASDGSYEQYFGPGTRLTVT.